The present T cell receptor (beta chain) was sequenced within a study of T cell repertoires in cytomegalovirus infection. The overall study: Public TCR beta signatures marked donors with CMV infection and the matching HLA.

Study results and limitations: Identification of carriers of CMV plus the relevant HLA was performed using cumulative public TCR beta family frequency. HLA-C-restricted CMV clonotypes gave the most frequent clonotype in two of eight donors.

This clonotype occurred many times. Its antigen is not identified. From the reads, TCRdb called clonotypes with MiXCR, one entry per CDR3 protein. The repertoire holds 490,000 or so distinct CDR3 sequences, about 10% seen once, with roughly 10% in the top ten. Germline loops: CDR1 LNHDA, CDR2 SQIVND (reference sequence). The CDR3 is 17 residues long. V shed 5 bases, J shed 3 bases, and the junction held 9 bases outside the gene matches. Sequencing was carried out using PBMCs. The chain has TRBV19 and TRBJ2-1; TRBD2 aligns across 11 bases. The clonotype originates from a human donor in good health (CMV status not recorded). Some clones in this sample may be carry-over from other donors' samples. CDR3 bases: TGTGCCAGTAGTCTCAGACCGGGACTAGCGGACTACAATGAGCAGTTCTTC. The encoded protein is CASSLRPGLADYNEQFF.